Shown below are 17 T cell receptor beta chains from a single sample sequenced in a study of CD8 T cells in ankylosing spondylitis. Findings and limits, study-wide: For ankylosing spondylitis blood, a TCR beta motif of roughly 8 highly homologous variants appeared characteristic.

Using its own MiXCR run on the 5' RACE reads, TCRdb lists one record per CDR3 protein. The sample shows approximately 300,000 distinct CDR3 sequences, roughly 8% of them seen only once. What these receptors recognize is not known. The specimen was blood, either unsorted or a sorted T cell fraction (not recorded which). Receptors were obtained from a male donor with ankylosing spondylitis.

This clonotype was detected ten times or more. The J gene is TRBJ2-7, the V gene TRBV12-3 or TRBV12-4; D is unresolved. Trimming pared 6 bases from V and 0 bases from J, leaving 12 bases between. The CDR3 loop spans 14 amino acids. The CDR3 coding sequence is TGTGCCAGCAGGACCGACGGAATCTCCTACGAGCAGTACTTC. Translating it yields CASRTDGISYEQYF.

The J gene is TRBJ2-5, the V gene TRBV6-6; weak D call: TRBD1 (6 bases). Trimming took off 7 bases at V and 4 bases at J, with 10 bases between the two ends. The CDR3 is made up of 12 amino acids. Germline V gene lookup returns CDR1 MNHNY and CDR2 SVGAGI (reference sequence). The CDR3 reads CASTSTGETQYF. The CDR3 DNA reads TGTGCCAGCACCTCGACAGGAGAGACCCAGTACTTC.

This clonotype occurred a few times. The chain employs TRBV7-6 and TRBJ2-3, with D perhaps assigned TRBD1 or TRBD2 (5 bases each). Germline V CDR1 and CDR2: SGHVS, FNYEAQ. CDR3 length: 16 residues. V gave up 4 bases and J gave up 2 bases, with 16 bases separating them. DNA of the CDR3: TGTGCCAGCAGCTCCGCGGTGAGGGGTTCCACAGATACGCAGTATTTT. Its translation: CASSSAVRGSTDTQYF.

CDR3 loop: CASSADRGAYNEQFF. For the CDR3, the DNA is TGTGCCAGCAGCGCTGACAGGGGGGCCTACAATGAGCAGTTCTTC. V and J are TRBV2 and TRBJ2-1, with 9 bases identical to TRBD1. The CDR3 is 15 residues long. Per germline, CDR1 SNHLY and CDR2 FYNNEI. Losses at the gene ends were 6 bases for V and 2 bases for J; bases not matched to a gene: 5.

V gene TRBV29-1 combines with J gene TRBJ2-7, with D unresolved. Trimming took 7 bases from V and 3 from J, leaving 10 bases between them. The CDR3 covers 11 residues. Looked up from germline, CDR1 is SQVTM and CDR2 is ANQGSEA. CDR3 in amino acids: CSGGWDYEQYF. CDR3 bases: TGCAGCGGGGGTTGGGACTACGAGCAGTACTTC.

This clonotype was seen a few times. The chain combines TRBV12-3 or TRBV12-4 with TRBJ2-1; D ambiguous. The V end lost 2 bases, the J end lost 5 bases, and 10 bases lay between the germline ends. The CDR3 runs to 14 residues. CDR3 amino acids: CASSLNRPDNEQFF. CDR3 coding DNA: TGTGCCAGCAGTTTAAATCGGCCAGACAATGAGCAGTTCTTC.

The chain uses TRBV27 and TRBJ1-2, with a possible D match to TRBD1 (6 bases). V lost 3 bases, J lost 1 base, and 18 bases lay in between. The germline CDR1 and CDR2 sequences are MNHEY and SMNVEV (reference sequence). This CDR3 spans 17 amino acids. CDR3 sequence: CASSFSGGRGINYGYTF. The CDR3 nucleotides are TGTGCCAGCAGTTTTTCCGGGGGGCGGGGGATTAACTATGGCTACACCTTC.

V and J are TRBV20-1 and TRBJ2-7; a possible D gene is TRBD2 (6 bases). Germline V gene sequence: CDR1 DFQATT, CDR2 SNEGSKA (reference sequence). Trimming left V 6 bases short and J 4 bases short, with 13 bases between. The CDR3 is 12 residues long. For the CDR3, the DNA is TGCAGTGCGAGACTAGGGCCGTACGAGCAGTACTTC. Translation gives CSARLGPYEQYF.

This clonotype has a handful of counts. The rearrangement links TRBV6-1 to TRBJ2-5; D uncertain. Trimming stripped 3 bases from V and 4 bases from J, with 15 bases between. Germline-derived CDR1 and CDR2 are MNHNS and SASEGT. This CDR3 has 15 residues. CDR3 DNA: TGTGCCAGCAGTGAGGGCCGGATAGGTTTAGAGACCCAGTACTTC. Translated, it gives CASSEGRIGLETQYF.

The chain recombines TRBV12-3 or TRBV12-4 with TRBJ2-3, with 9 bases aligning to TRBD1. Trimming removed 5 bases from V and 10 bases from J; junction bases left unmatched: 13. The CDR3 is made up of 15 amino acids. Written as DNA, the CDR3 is TGTGCCAGCAGTACCCGGGACAGGGCCGCTGTTGCGCAGTATTTT. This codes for CASSTRDRAAVAQYF.

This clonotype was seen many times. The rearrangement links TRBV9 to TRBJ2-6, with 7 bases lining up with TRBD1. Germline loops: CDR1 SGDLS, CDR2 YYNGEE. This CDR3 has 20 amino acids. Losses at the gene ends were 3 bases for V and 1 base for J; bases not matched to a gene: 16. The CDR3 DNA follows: TGTGCCAGCAGCGCTAATACCGGGACAGACTACCTGTCTGGGGCCAACGTCCTGACTTTC. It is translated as CASSANTGTDYLSGANVLTF.

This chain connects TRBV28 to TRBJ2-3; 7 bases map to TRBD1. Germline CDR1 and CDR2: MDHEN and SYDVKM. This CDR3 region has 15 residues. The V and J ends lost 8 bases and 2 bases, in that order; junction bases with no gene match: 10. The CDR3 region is CASRNRGGFTDTQYF. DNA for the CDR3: TGTGCCAGCCGAAACAGGGGCGGATTCACAGATACGCAGTATTTT.

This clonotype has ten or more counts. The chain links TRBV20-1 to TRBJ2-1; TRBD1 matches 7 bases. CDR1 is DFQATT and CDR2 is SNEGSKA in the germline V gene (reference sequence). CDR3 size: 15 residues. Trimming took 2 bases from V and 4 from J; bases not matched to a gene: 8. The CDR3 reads CSARSRRDSYNEQFF. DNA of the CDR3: TGCAGTGCTAGATCTCGCCGGGACAGTTACAATGAGCAGTTCTTC.

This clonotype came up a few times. The CDR3 loop is CSARLVSYEQYF. The CDR3, as DNA: TGCAGTGCAAGACTGGTCTCCTACGAGCAGTACTTC. The V call is TRBV20-1, the J call TRBJ2-7; D gene ambiguous. V shed 6 bases and J shed 0 bases, with 9 bases lying between them. CDR3 length: 12 residues. Per germline, CDR1 DFQATT and CDR2 SNEGSKA (reference sequence).

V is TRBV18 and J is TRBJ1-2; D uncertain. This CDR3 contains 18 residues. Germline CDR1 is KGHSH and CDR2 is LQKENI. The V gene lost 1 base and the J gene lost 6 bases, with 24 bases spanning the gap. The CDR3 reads CASSPREPRAGNEHGYTF. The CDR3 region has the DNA TGTGCCAGCTCACCACGGGAGCCGAGGGCTGGGAATGAACATGGCTACACCTTC.

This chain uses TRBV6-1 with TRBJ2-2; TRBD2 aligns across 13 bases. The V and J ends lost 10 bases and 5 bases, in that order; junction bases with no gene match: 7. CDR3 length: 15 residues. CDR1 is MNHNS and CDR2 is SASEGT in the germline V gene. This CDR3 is CATRTSGRYTGELFF. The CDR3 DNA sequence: TGTGCCACCAGGACTAGCGGGAGATATACCGGGGAGCTGTTTTTT.

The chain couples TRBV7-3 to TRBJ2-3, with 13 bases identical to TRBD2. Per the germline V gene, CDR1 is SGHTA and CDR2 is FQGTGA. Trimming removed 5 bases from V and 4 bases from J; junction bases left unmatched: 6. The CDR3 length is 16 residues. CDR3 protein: CASSRRLAGGPDTQYF. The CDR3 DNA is TGTGCCAGCAGCCGAAGACTAGCGGGAGGCCCAGATACGCAGTATTTT.